This TCR beta chain was observed in a study of blood T cell repertoires in COVID-19. In the study overall: Spain, Italy and the United States supplied samples that represented acute and convalescent COVID-19. Sources were T cells, B-cell-depleted T cells, or PBMCs; the material itself was cDNA or gDNA.

Authors' data handling: Scientists estimated how many nucleated cells there were by amplifying reference gene primers. TCRdb's table, derived via immunoSEQ multiplex PCR, lists solely in-frame clones and lacks some. V, J and clone size were drawn from that table, and D and trimming were deduced from the DNA. The sample lists about 76,000 clones, around 88% occurring once. This CDR3 is built from 15 residues. Per germline, CDR1 SGHAT and CDR2 FQNNGV. Trimming left V 5 bases short and J 8 bases short, with 18 bases between. Specimen: peripheral blood. This TCR came from a man aged 30 to 45 with acute or convalescent COVID-19. The rearrangement joins TRBV11-2 to TRBJ1-4, with D tentatively TRBD1 (5 bases). CDR3 region: CASSISDSFWEKLFF. CDR3 in DNA: TGTGCCAGCAGCATTTCAGACAGCTTCTGGGAAAAACTGTTTTTT.